A selection of T cell receptor beta chains follows, all from one sample in a study of blood T cell repertoires in COVID-19. Clones were read by immunoSEQ multiplex PCR, and TCRdb kept only the in-frame ones, dropping some. The sample has just over 250,000 clones, more than 85% seen once; the top ten hold around 2.5%. The sample consisted of peripheral blood. These receptors were obtained from a person aged 18 to 35 with COVID-19, enrolled during active disease. The CDR3 runs from the conserved cysteine through the conserved F or W. A D gene is named only where the DNA matches it firmly. Not every row has a clone size; where given, it reads once, few, many or a size class.

-,TRBJ1-5,-,TRBV28,TGTGCCAGCAGGGAAAGGGGCCAGGGCAATCAGCCCCAGCATTTT,CASRERGQGNQPQHF
-,TRBJ1-1,-,TRBV27,TGTGCCAGCAGTTCCGACCGCGGGGAAGCTTTCTTT,CASSSDRGEAFF
-,TRBJ1-5,-,TRBV14,TGTGCCAGCAGCCAAGTAGGGGATGTGGGTGACAATCAGCCCCAGCATTTT,CASSQVGDVGDNQPQHF
-,TRBJ1-1,-,TRBV13,TGTGCCAGCACCCCCCCGCGCGGCAGACAGGAAGCTTTCTTT,CASTPPRGRQEAFF
-,TRBJ2-3,-,TRBV7-9,TGTGCCAGCAGCTTAGAGCGCGGTAGCACAGATACGCAGTATTTT,CASSLERGSTDTQYF
TRBD1,TRBJ2-7,-,TRBV18,TGTGCCAGCTCACCAAGGGGACAGGGATCCTACGAGCAGTACTTC,CASSPRGQGSYEQYF
-,TRBJ1-4,-,TRBV7-9,TGTGCCAGCAGCTTAGCGGGTCCCGAGGGTGAAAAACTGTTTTTT,CASSLAGPEGEKLFF
-,TRBJ2-3,-,TRBV29-1,TGCAGCGTTCCTAGCGTAAGCACAGATACGCAGTATTTT,CSVPSVSTDTQYF
TRBD1,TRBJ2-7,-,TRBV27,TGTGCCAGCAGTTTAAAACAACCAGGGGGCAACTACGAGCAGTACTTC,CASSLKQPGGNYEQYF
TRBD1,TRBJ2-3,-,TRBV9,TGTGCCAGCAGCGTCTCTAGACAGGGTGGCACAGATACGCAGTATTTT,CASSVSRQGGTDTQYF
TRBD2,TRBJ2-7,-,TRBV18,TGTGCCAGCTCACCCCTAGCGGGAGGGTCGACCTACGAGCAGTACTTC,CASSPLAGGSTYEQYF
TRBD2,TRBJ2-1,once,TRBV7-9,TGTGCCAGCAGCTTAGGTTCGATCCGCGGGACTAGCGTTTACAATGAGCAGTTCTTC,CASSLGSIRGTSVYNEQFF
-,TRBJ1-1,-,TRBV5-1,TGCGCCAGCAGCTTAACAGGGCCGGACACTGAAGCTTTCTTT,CASSLTGPDTEAFF
TRBD2,TRBJ2-7,-,TRBV2,TGTGCCAGCAGCCAAGGGACTAGCGGCTACGAGCAGTACTTC,CASSQGTSGYEQYF
-,TRBJ1-5,once,TRBV19,TGTGCCAGTAGTGGACTCGGGCTTTATAGCAATCAGCCCCAGCATTTT,CASSGLGLYSNQPQHF
TRBD1,TRBJ1-2,-,TRBV28,TGTGCCAGCAGTTTACCCCAGGGGGCTGCCTATGGCTACACCTTC,CASSLPQGAAYGYTF
-,TRBJ1-1,once,TRBV2,TGTGCCAGCACCAGGGGTCGAACTGAAGCTTTCTTT,CASTRGRTEAFF
-,TRBJ2-1,-,TRBV9,TGTGCCAGCACCGACCCCCTTCGGGATGAGCAGTTCTTC,CASTDPLRDEQFF
-,TRBJ2-7,-,TRBV4-2,TGTGCCAGCAGCCAAGATCCAGTAGCGCCTTCCTACGAGCAGTACTTC,CASSQDPVAPSYEQYF
-,TRBJ2-1,-,TRBV7-2,TGTGCCAGCAGCCTACTCCCCGGGAGAGGGGAGTTCTTC,CASSLLPGRGEFF
TRBD2,TRBJ2-3,once,TRBV5-1,TGCGCCAGCAGCCCAGGACTAGCGAGCACAGATACGCAGTATTTT,CASSPGLASTDTQYF
-,TRBJ2-7,-,TRBV5-8,TGTGCCAGCAGCTTGGCAGGGATGACCTACGAGCAGTACTTC,CASSLAGMTYEQYF
-,TRBJ2-3,-,TRBV7-2,TGTGCCAGCGCAAACGGTCGCACAGATACGCAGTATTTT,CASANGRTDTQYF
TRBD2,TRBJ2-7,-,TRBV7-9,TGTGCCAGCAGCCCTGCGGGAGGCGAGCAGTACTTC,CASSPAGGEQYF
-,TRBJ2-7,-,TRBV9,TGTGCCAGCAGCGTAGGAGAGGAGAGCAGAAACTACGAGCAGTACTTC,CASSVGEESRNYEQYF
TRBD2,TRBJ2-2,-,TRBV2,TGTGCCAGCAGCCGTGGACTAGCGGAGGGGAACACCGGGGAGCTGTTTTTT,CASSRGLAEGNTGELFF
TRBD1,TRBJ2-2,-,TRBV13,TGTGCCAGCAGCTTCCGGACAGGAGTCGGGGAGCTGTTTTTT,CASSFRTGVGELFF
-,TRBJ2-5,-,TRBV5-1,TGCGCCAGCAGCTTGGCGCCCAGCGGAGGTGGAGAGACCCAGTACTTC,CASSLAPSGGGETQYF
-,TRBJ1-2,-,TRBV10-3,TGTGCCATCAGTGAGTGGGAGTCTGGCTACACCTTC,CAISEWESGYTF
-,TRBJ2-7,-,TRBV27,TGTGCCAGTGGTTTTACGGCCGAGGGATACGAGCAGTACTTC,CASGFTAEGYEQYF
-,TRBJ2-7,-,TRBV13,TGTGCCAGCAGCGCCGGGACTTACGAGCAGTACTTC,CASSAGTYEQYF
-,TRBJ2-6,-,TRBV2,TGTGCCAGCAGTGAACCCAGGGCGACTGGGGCCAACGTCCTGACTTTC,CASSEPRATGANVLTF
-,TRBJ1-1,-,TRBV27,TGTGCCAGCAAGCGGAACACTGAAGCTTTCTTT,CASKRNTEAFF
TRBD1,TRBJ1-6,once,TRBV2,TGTGCCAGCAGCCCATCGGGGACAGCCTCCTATAATTCACCCCTCCACTTT,CASSPSGTASYNSPLHF
-,TRBJ1-3,-,TRBV18,TGTGCCAGCCTTAGTCAAAGCTCTGGAAACACCATATATTTT,CASLSQSSGNTIYF
TRBD1,TRBJ2-6,-,TRBV28,TGTGCCAGCGGAAGGGACAGAGGCTCGCCTGGGGCCAACGTCCTGACTTTC,CASGRDRGSPGANVLTF
TRBD1,TRBJ2-1,once,TRBV24-1,TGTGCCACCAGTGCAGGGGGACAGGGGGCTTTCCGGGAGCAGTTCTTC,CATSAGGQGAFREQFF
-,TRBJ1-4,-,TRBV9,TGTGCCAGCAGCCCCGGCGTGGGGCTGGATGAAAAACTGTTTTTT,CASSPGVGLDEKLFF
TRBD2,TRBJ2-7,-,TRBV29-1,TGCAGCGTTAGAGCGGGGACCTACGAGCAGTACTTC,CSVRAGTYEQYF
TRBD2,TRBJ2-1,-,TRBV27,TGTGCCAGCAGTGGTATAGCGGGAGGGCCGGCTTCCTACAATGAGCAGTTCTTC,CASSGIAGGPASYNEQFF
TRBD1,TRBJ1-4,-,TRBV7-3,TGTGCCAGCAGCTCAACCGGGACAGGAAATGAAAAACTGTTTTTT,CASSSTGTGNEKLFF
TRBD2,TRBJ2-3,once,TRBV4-1,TGCGCCAGCAGCCAACCCACTAGCGGGCGGGGGGATACGCAGTATTTT,CASSQPTSGRGDTQYF
TRBD2,TRBJ2-3,-,TRBV9,TGTGCCAGCAGCGCCGGGACTAGCGGGCCCACAGATACGCAGTATTTT,CASSAGTSGPTDTQYF
TRBD2,TRBJ2-7,-,TRBV3-1/TRBV3-2,TGTGCCAGCAGCCGTGACCCAGCGGGAGGCTACGAGCAGTACTTC,CASSRDPAGGYEQYF
-,TRBJ2-7,-,TRBV7-9,TGTGCCAGCAGCTTAACAGGTTACGAGCAGTACTTC,CASSLTGYEQYF
TRBD1,TRBJ1-2,-,TRBV5-4,TGTGCCAGCAGCCGGGACAGCAACTATGGCTACACCTTC,CASSRDSNYGYTF
-,TRBJ1-6,-,TRBV27,TGTGCCAGCAGTTTTCAGGAGGATTCACCCCTCCACTTT,CASSFQEDSPLHF
-,TRBJ2-3,once,TRBV28,TGTGCCAGCACCCCAACTGTCGACAGATTATCTGATACGCAGTATTTT,CASTPTVDRLSDTQYF
TRBD1,TRBJ2-4,-,TRBV6-5,TGTGCCAGCACCCGGACAGGGACGGACATTCAGTACTTC,CASTRTGTDIQYF
-,TRBJ2-1,-,TRBV21-1,TGTGCCAGCTACCACAGGGAAAAGAACAATGAGCAGTTCTTC,CASYHREKNNEQFF
-,TRBJ1-6,-,TRBV6-5,TGTGCCAGCAGTTATGCAGGGTCGAATTCACCCCTCCACTTT,CASSYAGSNSPLHF
-,TRBJ2-5,-,TRBV13,TGTGCCAGCAGCTTAGATGTCGGGGAGACCCAGTACTTC,CASSLDVGETQYF
TRBD2,TRBJ2-2,-,TRBV18,TGTGCCAGCTCACCCCAGTCGCGGGAGCTCGTCACCGGGGAGCTGTTTTTT,CASSPQSRELVTGELFF
TRBD2,TRBJ2-7,-,TRBV7-2,TGTGCCAGCAGCCATAGCGGGGAATACTACGAGCAGTACTTC,CASSHSGEYYEQYF
-,TRBJ1-6,-,TRBV27,TGTGCCAGCAGTTTACTCCAGGGCCCACCCCTCCACTTT,CASSLLQGPPLHF